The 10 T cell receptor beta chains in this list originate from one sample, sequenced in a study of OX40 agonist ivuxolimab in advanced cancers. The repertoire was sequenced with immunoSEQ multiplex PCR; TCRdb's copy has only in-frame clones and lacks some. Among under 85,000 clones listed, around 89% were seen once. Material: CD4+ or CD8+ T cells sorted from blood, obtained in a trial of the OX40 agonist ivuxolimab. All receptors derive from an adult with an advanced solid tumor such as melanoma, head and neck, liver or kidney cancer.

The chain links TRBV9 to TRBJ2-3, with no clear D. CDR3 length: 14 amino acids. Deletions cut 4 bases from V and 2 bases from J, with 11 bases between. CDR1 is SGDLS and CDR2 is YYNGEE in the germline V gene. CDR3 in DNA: TGTGCCAGCAGCCCAACACCTAACACAGATACGCAGTATTTT. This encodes CASSPTPNTDTQYF.

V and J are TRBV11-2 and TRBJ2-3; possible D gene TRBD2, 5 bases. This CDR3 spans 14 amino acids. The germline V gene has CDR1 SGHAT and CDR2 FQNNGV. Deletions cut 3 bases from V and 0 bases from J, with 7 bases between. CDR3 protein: CASSLTTSTDTQYF. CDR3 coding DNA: TGTGCCAGCAGCTTGACTACGAGCACAGATACGCAGTATTTT.

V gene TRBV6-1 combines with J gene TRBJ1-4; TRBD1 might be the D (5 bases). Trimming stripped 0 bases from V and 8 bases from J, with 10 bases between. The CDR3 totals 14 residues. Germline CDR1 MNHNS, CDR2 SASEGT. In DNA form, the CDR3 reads TGTGCCAGCAGTGAAGCCGTGGGGGAGGAAAAACTGTTTTTT. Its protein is CASSEAVGEEKLFF.

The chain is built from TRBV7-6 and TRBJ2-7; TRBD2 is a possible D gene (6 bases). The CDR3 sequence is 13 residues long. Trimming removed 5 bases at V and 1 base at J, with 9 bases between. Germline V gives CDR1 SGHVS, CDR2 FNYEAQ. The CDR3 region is CASSIGTSYEQYF. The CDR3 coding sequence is TGTGCCAGCAGCATAGGGACTTCCTACGAGCAGTACTTC.

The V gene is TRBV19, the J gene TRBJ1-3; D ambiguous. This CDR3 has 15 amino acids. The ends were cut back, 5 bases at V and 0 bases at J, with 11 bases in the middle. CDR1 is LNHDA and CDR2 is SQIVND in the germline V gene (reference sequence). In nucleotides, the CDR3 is TGTGCCAGTAGTTCCAGCTCCTACTCTGGAAACACCATATATTTT. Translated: CASSSSSYSGNTIYF.

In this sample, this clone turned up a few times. CDR3 in amino acids: CASSLPWGGRSGNTIYF. The DNA of the CDR3 is TGTGCCAGCAGCCTCCCATGGGGGGGCCGCTCTGGAAACACCATATATTTT. This chain connects TRBV5-8 to TRBJ1-3, with D possibly matching TRBD1 (6 bases). CDR1 and CDR2 (germline): SGHTS, YDEGEE. V shed 4 bases and J shed 0 bases, with 17 bases lying between them. This CDR3 comprises 17 residues.

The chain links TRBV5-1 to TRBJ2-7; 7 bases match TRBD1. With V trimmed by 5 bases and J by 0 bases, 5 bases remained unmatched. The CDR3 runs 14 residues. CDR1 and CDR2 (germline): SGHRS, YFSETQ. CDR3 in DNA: TGCGCCAGCAGGTCCGGGACAGCCTCCTACGAGCAGTACTTC. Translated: CASRSGTASYEQYF.

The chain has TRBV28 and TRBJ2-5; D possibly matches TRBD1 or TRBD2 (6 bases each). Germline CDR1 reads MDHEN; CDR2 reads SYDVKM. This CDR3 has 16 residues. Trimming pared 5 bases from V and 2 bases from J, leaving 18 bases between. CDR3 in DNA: TGTGCCAGCAGTAGGGGGAGTGGGGCGGGGCAAGAGACCCAGTACTTC. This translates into CASSRGSGAGQETQYF.

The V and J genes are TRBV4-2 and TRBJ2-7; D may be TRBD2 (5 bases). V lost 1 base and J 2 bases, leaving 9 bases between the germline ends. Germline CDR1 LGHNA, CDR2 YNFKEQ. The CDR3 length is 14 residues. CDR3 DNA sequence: TGTGCCAGCAGCCAAGGAGTCGGGACCTACGAGCAGTACTTC. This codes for CASSQGVGTYEQYF.

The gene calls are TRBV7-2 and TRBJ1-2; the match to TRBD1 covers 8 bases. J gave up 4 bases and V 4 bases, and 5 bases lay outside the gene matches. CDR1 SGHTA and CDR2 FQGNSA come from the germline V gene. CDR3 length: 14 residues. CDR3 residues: CASSYGQGRYGYTF. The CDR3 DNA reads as TGTGCCAGCAGCTATGGACAGGGACGCTATGGCTACACCTTC.